The 16 T cell receptor beta chains reported below all come from one sample, sequenced in a study of blood T cell repertoires in COVID-19. This table comes from immunoSEQ multiplex PCR, and its TCRdb copy is limited to in-frame clones, with some not included. The sample lists 150,000 to 190,000 clones, about 85% occurring once. Input material: peripheral blood. These receptors were collected from a woman aged 60-75 years with COVID-19, enrolled during active disease.

This chain links TRBV27 with TRBJ1-5; perhaps TRBD1 as D (6 bases). There are 14 residues in the CDR3. The V gene lost 11 bases and the J gene lost 7 bases, with 21 bases spanning the gap. Germline V gene lookup returns CDR1 MNHEY and CDR2 SMNVEV (reference sequence). CDR3 nucleotides: TGTGCCTCCTCCAAACAGGGTCGGCGACAGCCCCAGCATTTT. Translating gives CASSKQGRRQPQHF.

The genes are TRBV9 and TRBJ2-2; the D gene is possibly TRBD1 (5 bases). V gave up 0 bases and J gave up 4 bases, with 13 bases separating them. This CDR3 comprises 16 residues. Germline-derived CDR1 and CDR2 are SGDLS and YYNGEE. CDR3 DNA sequence: TGTGCCAGCAGCGTAGCTGTTACAGGTTCCACCGGGGAGCTGTTTTTT. This sequence encodes CASSVAVTGSTGELFF.

The J gene is TRBJ2-3, the V gene TRBV7-3; the match to TRBD2 covers 7 bases. V dropped 5 bases and J dropped 0; count of bases not matched to a gene: 5. Per the germline V gene, CDR1 is SGHTA and CDR2 is FQGTGA. This CDR3 is built from 15 residues. CDR3 sequence (DNA): TGTGCCAGCAGCCTAGCGGTCACTAGCACAGATACGCAGTATTTT. Translating it yields CASSLAVTSTDTQYF.

This rearrangement joins TRBV6-4 to TRBJ1-1, with D hard to call. CDR3 length: 13 amino acids. CDR1 and CDR2 (germline): MRHNA, SNTAGT. The germline V and J ends were trimmed by 2 bases and 0 bases, with 4 bases remaining between them. In nucleotides, the CDR3 is TGTGCCAGCAGTGACACAGTGAACACTGAAGCTTTCTTT. It is translated as CASSDTVNTEAFF.

This clone was found once. The chain combines TRBV15 with TRBJ1-6; a weak D match, TRBD1 (6 bases). Germline CDR1 reads LNHNV; CDR2 reads YYDKDF (reference sequence). Trimming removed 3 bases at V and 6 bases at J, with 9 bases between. The CDR3 extends over 14 amino acids. CDR3 loop: CATSSGTLNSPLHF. The CDR3, as DNA: TGTGCCACCAGCAGCGGGACACTTAATTCACCCCTCCACTTT.

This chain joins TRBV7-2 and TRBJ2-1, with D possibly being TRBD1 (6 bases). The CDR3 runs 13 residues. Trimming removed 0 bases at V and 10 bases at J, with 10 bases between. Germline CDR1 SGHTA, CDR2 FQGNSA. In nucleotides, the CDR3 is TGTGCCAGCAGCTTAGCGGGGGCGCGAGAGCAGTTCTTC. Protein: CASSLAGAREQFF.

The chain joins TRBV7-9 to TRBJ1-4; D possibly corresponds to TRBD1 (5 bases). The V gene's germline CDR1 is SEHNR and CDR2 FQNEAQ (reference sequence). Trimming pared 6 bases from V and 6 bases from J, leaving 14 bases between. The CDR3 is 14 amino acids. The CDR3 DNA reads TGTGCCAGCAGTCTGAGCTGGGGGGATGAAAAACTGTTTTTT. This sequence encodes CASSLSWGDEKLFF.

The chain has TRBV7-9 and TRBJ2-2; a weak D match, TRBD1 (6 bases). Trimming took off 4 bases at V and 4 bases at J, with 13 bases between the two ends. This CDR3 region has 15 residues. The germline CDR1 and CDR2 sequences are SEHNR and FQNEAQ (reference sequence). CDR3 residues: CASSSQGSRTGELFF. In DNA form, the CDR3 reads TGTGCCAGCAGCTCACAGGGCTCGCGCACCGGGGAGCTGTTTTTT.

The V gene is TRBV10-3, the J gene TRBJ2-7, with TRBD2 matching 11 bases. The CDR3 consists of 13 residues. With 3 bases clipped from V and 5 bases from J, the junction kept 0 bases outside the gene matches. Germline V CDR1 and CDR2: ENHRY, SYGVKD. CDR3 residues: CAISELAGDEQYF. Written as DNA, the CDR3 is TGTGCCATCAGTGAACTAGCGGGAGACGAGCAGTACTTC.

This clone was seen a few times. The J gene is TRBJ1-2, the V gene TRBV6-5, with 8 bases aligning to TRBD1. V lost 10 bases to trimming and J lost 4 bases; unmatched junction nucleotides: 11. This CDR3 is 14 amino acids long. The germline V gene encodes CDR1 MNHEY and CDR2 SVGAGI. The CDR3 here is CATQRDRSFYGYTF. Here the CDR3 DNA reads TGTGCCACCCAGCGGGACAGGTCTTTCTATGGCTACACCTTC.

The J gene is TRBJ2-5, the V gene TRBV11-2; maybe TRBD2 (6 bases). The CDR3 length is 14 residues. V was shortened by 2 bases and J by 6 bases, with 13 bases between the two germline ends. The germline V gene encodes CDR1 SGHAT and CDR2 FQNNGV. The CDR3 DNA follows: TGTGCCAGCAGCTTAACTCGGGAGAAGAAGACCCAGTACTTC. As protein: CASSLTREKKTQYF. The variable domain in full, completed from reference TRBV11-2 and TRBJ2-5, reads EAGVAQSPRYKIIEKRQSVAFWCNPISGHATLYWYQQILGQGPKLLIQFQNNGVVDDSQLPKDRFSAERLKGVDSTLKIQPAKLEDSAVYLCASSLTREKKTQYFGPGTRLLVL.

This chain connects TRBV12-3 or TRBV12-4 to TRBJ1-2; D might be TRBD1 (5 bases). The V gene lost 6 bases and the J gene lost 10 bases, with 18 bases spanning the gap. This CDR3 comprises 13 residues. The CDR3 region is CASSAGGTGNYTF. CDR3 DNA: TGTGCCAGCAGCGCCGGGGGTACGGGTAACTACACCTTC.

The chain recombines TRBV30 with TRBJ2-1; D gene unclear. The CDR3 has 12 amino acids. V dropped 2 bases and J dropped 8 bases, with 10 bases sitting between them. CDR1 and CDR2 from the germline V gene are GTSNPN and SVGIG (reference sequence). The CDR3 is CAWSRSRHEQFF. CDR3 nucleotide sequence: TGTGCCTGGAGTAGGAGTCGGCATGAGCAGTTCTTC.

The chain has TRBV19 and TRBJ2-7; TRBD1 might be the D (5 bases). The CDR3 sequence is 13 residues long. Germline V gene sequence: CDR1 LNHDA, CDR2 SQIVND (reference sequence). This chain's CDR3 is CASSPGSAYEQYF. In nucleotides, the CDR3 is TGTGCTTCCTCTCCAGGGTCAGCCTACGAGCAGTACTTC.

The chain recombines TRBV7-2 with TRBJ1-1; D may be TRBD1 (6 bases). The CDR3 spans 14 residues. Germline V lookup: CDR1 SGHTA, CDR2 FQGNSA. Trimming took 5 bases from V and 0 from J, leaving 10 bases between them. The CDR3 is CASSATGMNTEAFF. In nucleotides, the CDR3 is TGTGCCAGCAGCGCGACAGGTATGAACACTGAAGCTTTCTTT.

V and J are TRBV5-1 and TRBJ1-5, with TRBD1 matching 9 bases. V was clipped by 4 bases and J by 5 bases; unmatched bases: 4. The germline V gene encodes CDR1 SGHRS and CDR2 YFSETQ. The CDR3 sequence is 14 residues long. The CDR3 here is CASSPGQGHQPQHF. The CDR3 nucleotides are TGCGCCAGCAGCCCGGGACAGGGCCATCAGCCCCAGCATTTT. The full variable domain, with the rest looked up from reference TRBV5-1 and TRBJ1-5, is KAGVTQTPRYLIKTRGQQVTLSCSPISGHRSVSWYQQTPGQGLQFLFEYFSETQRNKGNFPGRFSGRQFSNSRSEMNVSTLELGDSALYLCASSPGQGHQPQHFGDGTRLSIL.